Shown below are 10 T cell receptor beta chains from a single sample sequenced in a study of shared clonotypes between healthy human individuals. Measured with immunoSEQ multiplex PCR; TCRdb has only the in-frame clones, and not every one. The repertoire holds some 500,000 clones, with around 77% as singletons. Sequences were obtained from PBMCs. These receptors were collected from a woman aged 35 to 49 in good health. Some clones in this sample may be carry-over from other donors' samples.

A single count supports this clone. This chain's CDR3 is CASSLAPGTQETQYF. CDR3 nucleotides: TGCGCCAGCAGCTTGGCCCCCGGGACACAAGAGACCCAGTACTTC. The rearrangement joins TRBV5-1 to TRBJ2-5; tentative D call: TRBD1 (6 bases). The V and J ends lost 0 bases and 2 bases respectively, with 11 bases between them. This CDR3 region has 15 residues. The germline V gene encodes CDR1 SGHRS and CDR2 YFSETQ.

The chain links TRBV6-5 to TRBJ2-6; D unresolved. V lost 2 bases, J lost 1 base, and 3 bases lay in between. Germline-derived CDR1 and CDR2 are MNHEY and SVGAGI. The CDR3 contains 14 residues. The CDR3 spells CASSYGSGANVLTF. The CDR3 region has the DNA TGTGCCAGCAGTTACGGTTCTGGGGCCAACGTCCTGACTTTC.

Points on this clone: A far larger clone is only one base removed, so a read error is likely. The rearrangement uses TRBV30 and TRBJ1-2; D unresolved. Germline values: CDR1 GTSNPN, CDR2 SVGIG (reference sequence). Trimming left V 3 bases short and J 2 bases short, with 13 bases between. The CDR3 has 14 amino acids. The DNA of the CDR3 is TGTGCCTGGAGACCCCCTGGACGGAACTATGGCTACACCTTC. It is translated as CAWRPPGRNYGYTF.

V usage is TRBV19 and J usage is TRBJ1-2, with a possible D match to TRBD1 (6 bases). The length of the CDR3 is 12 residues. Looked up from germline, CDR1 is LNHDA and CDR2 is SQIVND (reference sequence). V lost 10 bases and J lost 8, with 17 bases in between. The CDR3 DNA reads as TGTGCCACCCAAGACAGGTCGGGAGGCTACACCTTC. It translates to CATQDRSGGYTF.

The chain employs TRBV30 and TRBJ2-1; the D gene is possibly TRBD1 (5 bases). The CDR3 is made up of 12 amino acids. V was pared by 0 bases and J by 9 bases, with 9 bases between. The germline V gene encodes CDR1 GTSNPN and CDR2 SVGIG (reference sequence). The CDR3 sequence is CAWSVQVSEQFF. The CDR3 DNA follows: TGTGCCTGGAGTGTACAGGTCAGTGAGCAGTTCTTC. The entire variable domain, with the rest obtained from reference TRBV30 and TRBJ2-1, is as follows: SQTIHQWPATLVQPVGSPLSLECTVEGTSNPNLYWYRQAAGRGLQLLFYSVGIGQISSEVPQNLSASRPQDRQFILSSKKLLLSDSGFYLCAWSVQVSEQFFGPGTRLTVL.

About this clone itself: A read error is likely here: a far larger clone is one base away. The chain is built from TRBV4-2 and TRBJ1-2; tentatively, D is TRBD1 (5 bases). The V and J ends lost 0 bases and 2 bases respectively, with 16 bases between them. The CDR3 has 17 amino acids. The germline CDR1 and CDR2 sequences are LGHNA and YNFKEQ. CDR3: CASSQETRGAGNYGYTF. In DNA, the CDR3 is TGTGCCAGCAGCCAAGAAACTAGGGGCGCGGGGAACTATGGCTACACCTTC.

This clone was seen at least ten times. V usage is TRBV6-6 and J usage is TRBJ2-3, with TRBD2 matching over 10 bases. Trimming took 6 bases from V and 2 from J; bases not matched to a gene: 2. Germline loops: CDR1 MNHNY, CDR2 SVGAGI (reference sequence). CDR3 length equals 14 residues. This chain's CDR3 is CASRGTSDTDTQYF. The DNA for the CDR3 is TGTGCCAGCAGGGGGACTAGCGACACAGATACGCAGTATTTT.

On this clone itself: This may be a read error: a much more frequent sequence differs by one nucleotide. The CDR3 coding sequence is TGTACCAGCAGGCATCCCGGGACAGGGGGCGAAAGCTCTGGGGCCAACGTCCTGACTTTC. Its protein is CTSRHPGTGGESSGANVLTF. The chain joins TRBV28 to TRBJ2-6, with TRBD1 matching over 12 bases. The CDR3 has 20 amino acids. Germline V gene lookup returns CDR1 MDHEN and CDR2 SYDVKM.

V gene TRBV5-4 combines with J gene TRBJ2-2; 7 nucleotides line up with TRBD1. Germline V gene sequence: CDR1 SGHNT, CDR2 YYREEE (reference sequence). The ends lost 2 bases at V and 6 bases at J; junction bases unmatched: 7. This CDR3 spans 15 amino acids. This CDR3 reads CASSLDRQGPGELFF. The CDR3 nucleotides are TGTGCCAGCAGCTTAGATAGACAGGGACCCGGGGAGCTGTTTTTT. Supplemented by reference TRBV5-4 and TRBJ2-2, the full variable domain reads ETGVTQSPTHLIKTRGQQVTLRCSSQSGHNTVSWYQQALGQGPQFIFQYYREEENGRGNFPPRFSGLQFPNYSSELNVNALELDDSALYLCASSLDRQGPGELFFGEGSRLTVL.

This clone was recorded only once. The chain joins TRBV27 to TRBJ1-1; D gene uncertain. The germline V gene has CDR1 MNHEY and CDR2 SMNVEV (reference sequence). The CDR3 consists of 12 residues. V was cut by 4 bases and J by 8 bases, with 11 bases left in between. In DNA, the CDR3 is TGTGCCAGCAGTTCTCATCCGGGAGAAGCTTTCTTT. Amino acids: CASSSHPGEAFF.